Listed here are 5 T cell receptor beta chains from one sample, sequenced in a study of T cells in Graves' hyperthyroidism and ophthalmopathy. Amplification of TCR beta CDR3 regions was performed using RNA transcripts as template. HTBI primers drove first-round RT-PCR of the TCR CDR3. Via MiXCR, TCRdb re-called the multiplex PCR reads, giving one row per CDR3 protein. Altogether over 400,000 distinct CDR3 sequences are present, 14% to 15% being singletons, with the ten largest covering about 13%. The sequencing sample was made of blood. The receptors shown here come from a man aged 18 to 29 with Graves' ophthalmopathy.

This clonotype was detected ten times or more. The J gene is TRBJ1-3, the V gene TRBV7-8; D unclear. Trimming cost V 2 bases and J 5 bases, with 7 bases left between them. The CDR3 has 13 amino acids. Per the germline V gene, CDR1 is SGHVS and CDR2 is FQNEAQ. CDR3 nucleotide sequence: TGTGCCAGCAGCTTAACCCAGCGAAACACCATATATTTT. It specifies CASSLTQRNTIYF.

This clonotype was observed at least ten times. V gene TRBV18 combines with J gene TRBJ2-7; no firm D call. With 5 bases removed from V and 6 bases from J, the gap between germline ends came to 8 bases. The CDR3 is made up of 11 amino acids. Germline V lookup: CDR1 KGHSH, CDR2 LQKENI. The CDR3 is CASSSVSEQYF. For the CDR3, the DNA is TGTGCCAGCTCAAGTGTATCCGAGCAGTACTTC. The full variable domain, its missing parts supplied by reference TRBV18 and TRBJ2-7, is NAGVMQNPRHLVRRRGQEARLRCSPMKGHSHVYWYRQLPEEGLKFMVYLQKENIIDESGMPKERFSAEFPKEGPSILRIQQVVRGDSAAYFCASSSVSEQYFGPGTRLTVT.

At least ten counts were recorded for this clonotype. The chain uses TRBV12-3 or TRBV12-4 and TRBJ2-7, with D possibly being TRBD1 (6 bases). The CDR3 contains 14 residues. Trimming removed 3 bases from V and 1 base from J, with 10 bases in between. This CDR3 is CASSFGGQSYEQYF. DNA for the CDR3: TGTGCCAGCAGTTTTGGGGGCCAGTCCTACGAGCAGTACTTC.

This clonotype was recorded at least ten times. V usage is TRBV10-3 and J usage is TRBJ2-5, with TRBD1 matching over 10 bases. The CDR3 runs to 14 residues. CDR1 ENHRY and CDR2 SYGVKD come from the germline V gene. Trimming at V came to 8 bases and at J to 4 bases, leaving 7 bases not matched to a gene. CDR3 amino acids: CAIGDRDRGETQYF. Written as DNA, the CDR3 is TGTGCCATCGGAGACCGGGACAGGGGAGAGACCCAGTACTTC.

V gene TRBV6-2 or TRBV6-3 combines with J gene TRBJ2-7; 7 bases are shared with TRBD1. With 0 bases clipped from V and 4 bases from J, the junction kept 9 bases outside the gene matches. Germline loops: CDR1 MNHEY, CDR2 SVGEGT. CDR3 length: 16 amino acids. CDR3 amino acids: CASSYSPLGTVYEQYF. CDR3 DNA sequence: TGTGCCAGCAGTTACTCGCCGCTTGGGACAGTTTACGAGCAGTACTTC.